The 18 T cell receptor beta chains below come from one sample, sequenced in a study of shared clonotypes between healthy human individuals. Libraries were prepared by immunoSEQ multiplex PCR; TCRdb keeps only in-frame clonotypes and omits some of them. The sample holds 300,000 to 400,000 clones, roughly 70% seen once. The sequenced sample consisted of memory CD4+ T cells sorted from blood. Subset noted: CD45RA-negative fraction. These receptors all stem from a man aged 30 to 39 in good health.

The chain combines TRBV5-5 with TRBJ1-2; maybe TRBD1 (5 bases). V lost 0 bases to trimming and J lost 1 base, with 13 bases between them. CDR1 is SGHKS, CDR2 YYEKEE, per germline (reference sequence). The CDR3 has 16 amino acids. The CDR3 DNA sequence: TGTGCCAGCAGCTTGGCCCAAGGGGCTCTTAACTATGGCTACACCTTC. This translates into CASSLAQGALNYGYTF.

This sequence joins TRBV2 and TRBJ1-4, with D unresolved. The germline gives CDR1 SNHLY, CDR2 FYNNEI. This CDR3 comprises 15 residues. The V gene lost 6 bases and the J gene lost 7 bases, with 18 bases spanning the gap. CDR3 sequence reads: CASSATGIPGEKLFF. CDR3 DNA: TGTGCCAGCAGCGCAACGGGTATTCCGGGTGAAAAACTGTTTTTT.

J is TRBJ2-7 and V is TRBV4-1; no reliable D call. Trimming stripped 6 bases from V and 6 bases from J, with 18 bases between. This CDR3 has 14 amino acids. The germline V gene encodes CDR1 MGHRA and CDR2 YSYEKL. The CDR3 protein is CASRKPGTMGEQYF. The CDR3 DNA reads as TGCGCCAGCAGAAAACCCGGTACTATGGGCGAGCAGTACTTC.

This rearrangement joins TRBV7-8 to TRBJ2-7; no clear D. Germline V lookup: CDR1 SGHVS, CDR2 FQNEAQ. V was pared by 3 bases and J by 5 bases, with 23 bases between. This CDR3 spans 17 amino acids. This CDR3 is CASSFGSNNPFRNEQYF. The CDR3 DNA follows: TGTGCCAGCAGCTTTGGTTCGAATAACCCTTTTCGAAACGAGCAGTACTTC.

This chain connects TRBV10-2 to TRBJ2-3; D unclear. Germline loops: CDR1 WSHSY, CDR2 SAAADI. Trimming took 2 bases from V and 1 from J, leaving 10 bases between them. The CDR3 is 15 amino acids. Written as DNA, the CDR3 is TGCGCCAGCAGTGAGCGGGTGGCGGGCACAGATACGCAGTATTTT. Translated: CASSERVAGTDTQYF.

This rearrangement joins TRBV28 to TRBJ1-2; 7 bases fit TRBD1. Germline-derived CDR1 and CDR2 are MDHEN and SYDVKM. V was clipped by 5 bases and J by 0 bases; unmatched bases: 12. CDR3 length equals 17 residues. The CDR3 DNA follows: TGTGCCAGCAGTAGCCCCGGGACAGAGTTAGCTAACTATGGCTACACCTTC. Protein: CASSSPGTELANYGYTF.

Ten or more counts support this clone. The chain links TRBV6-6 to TRBJ2-1, with D tentatively TRBD1 or TRBD2 (5 bases each). V lost 4 bases and J 0 bases, leaving 10 bases between the germline ends. In germline, CDR1 is MNHNY, CDR2 SVGAGI (reference sequence). The CDR3 consists of 15 residues. The DNA for the CDR3 is TGTGCCAGCAGTTTCGCTGGGGGCTCCTACAATGAGCAGTTCTTC. Its protein product is CASSFAGGSYNEQFF.

The chain couples TRBV11-1 to TRBJ2-1; TRBD2 agrees at 8 bases. Unmatched junction bases numbered 11, after V lost 3 bases and J lost 10 bases. Germline CDR1 SGHAT, CDR2 FQDESV (reference sequence). The CDR3 extends over 15 amino acids. In DNA, the CDR3 is TGTGCCAGCAGCTTTCTGACTAGCGCGATAGGGGAGCAGTTCTTC. Amino acids: CASSFLTSAIGEQFF.

V usage is TRBV28 and J usage is TRBJ2-2; 9 bases match TRBD1. CDR1 is MDHEN and CDR2 is SYDVKM in the germline V gene. Trimming cost V 8 bases and J 7 bases; bases outside gene matches: 17. This CDR3 has 17 residues. The CDR3, as DNA: TGTGCCAGCCTTTACGCCGGGACAGGGTTCGGTATCGGGGAGCTGTTTTTT. This codes for CASLYAGTGFGIGELFF.

This chain links TRBV4-1 with TRBJ1-1, with D unclear. CDR1 is MGHRA and CDR2 is YSYEKL in the germline V gene. Trimming shortened V by 3 bases and J by 1 base, and 12 bases separated the two germline ends. The CDR3 loop spans 15 amino acids. CDR3 in amino acids: CASSQVDTTNTEAFF. DNA for the CDR3: TGCGCCAGCAGCCAGGTTGACACCACGAACACTGAAGCTTTCTTT.

To note about this clone: The sample carries other DNA sequences with the same CDR3. The chain combines TRBV5-1 with TRBJ2-1; D not certain. Germline values: CDR1 SGHRS, CDR2 YFSETQ. CDR3 length: 13 residues. V was clipped by 0 bases and J by 4 bases, with 5 bases between them. The CDR3 loop reads CASSLATYNEQFF. The CDR3 DNA is TGCGCCAGCAGCTTGGCGACTTACAATGAGCAGTTCTTC.

The chain recombines TRBV4-3 with TRBJ2-2; 10 bases map to TRBD1. Germline CDR1 is LGHNA and CDR2 is YSLEER. This CDR3 contains 16 residues. V was pared by 4 bases and J by 8 bases, with 10 bases of the junction left unmatched. In DNA form, the CDR3 reads TGCGCCAGCAGCCCTCAGCCCGGGACAGGGGTAGGGGAGCTGTTTTTT. Its protein is CASSPQPGTGVGELFF.

This chain joins TRBV4-1 and TRBJ2-3, with unresolved D. This CDR3 spans 14 amino acids. V was pared by 0 bases and J by 6 bases, with 10 bases between. From germline, CDR1 is MGHRA and CDR2 YSYEKL. The CDR3 DNA reads as TGCGCCAGCAGCCAAGATCTATCCGGGGATACGCAGTATTTT. It is translated as CASSQDLSGDTQYF.

The genes are TRBV7-9 and TRBJ2-7; no definite D call. There are 16 residues in the CDR3. With 2 bases removed from V and 4 bases from J, the gap between germline ends came to 18 bases. Germline loops: CDR1 SEHNR, CDR2 FQNEAQ (reference sequence). In DNA, the CDR3 is TGTGCCAGCAGCTTAAGAGCCTGGCAGGTTCCGTACGAGCAGTACTTC. This sequence encodes CASSLRAWQVPYEQYF.

This chain joins TRBV7-6 and TRBJ2-1; D may be TRBD2 (5 bases). CDR1 is SGHVS and CDR2 is FNYEAQ in the germline V gene. The V end was cut by 4 bases, the J end by 9 bases, with 19 bases between. The CDR3 length is 15 residues. In DNA form, the CDR3 reads TGTGCCAGCAGCTCCTCCATCGCTAGCTACGTTGAGCAGTTCTTC. This sequence encodes CASSSSIASYVEQFF.

The genes are TRBV10-3 and TRBJ2-3; possibly TRBD1 or TRBD2 for D (6 bases each). The CDR3 is made up of 14 amino acids. The germline gives CDR1 ENHRY, CDR2 SYGVKD. V lost 8 bases and J lost 2, with 14 bases in between. The CDR3 is CAIRGRDHTDTQYF. The CDR3 DNA sequence: TGTGCCATCCGGGGGCGGGACCACACAGATACGCAGTATTTT.

The chain uses TRBV7-6 and TRBJ2-3; D is unclear. From germline, CDR1 is SGHVS and CDR2 FNYEAQ. Trimming cost V 10 bases and J 2 bases, with 13 bases left between them. The CDR3 is 13 residues long. The CDR3 coding sequence is TGTGCCACTTCCAAGGATTACACAGATACGCAGTATTTT. It yields the protein CATSKDYTDTQYF.

The rearrangement joins TRBV5-6 to TRBJ2-2; 8 bases fit TRBD2. Germline CDR1 is SGHDT and CDR2 is YYEEEE. This CDR3 is built from 17 residues. Germline trimming cut 0 bases from V and 7 bases from J; bases unmatched to any gene: 11. For the CDR3, the DNA is TGTGCCAGCAGCTTGGCGATGCGGGAGGACCTCGGCGGGGAGCTGTTTTTT. This encodes CASSLAMREDLGGELFF.